The 30 T cell receptor beta chains below come from one sample, sequenced in a study of control samples from healthy donors and cancer patients. Clones were read by immunoSEQ multiplex PCR, and TCRdb kept only the in-frame ones, dropping some. The sample lists roughly 400,000 clones, approximately 92% occurring once. Specimen: PBMCs. Receptor source: a man between 35 and 55 years old with head and neck cancer.

The chain is built from TRBV5-1 and TRBJ2-1, with D hard to call. The CDR3 covers 12 residues. Germline loops: CDR1 SGHRS, CDR2 YFSETQ. V was trimmed by 4 bases and J by 8 bases, leaving 10 bases between them. The CDR3 DNA reads as TGCGCCAGCAGCCTAGACGGGTATGAGCAGTTCTTC. Amino acids: CASSLDGYEQFF.

CDR3 sequence (DNA): TGTGCCAGTGAGTTAGCGGGACCGGAGGGCAATGAGCAGTTCTTC. Protein: CASELAGPEGNEQFF. This chain uses TRBV27 with TRBJ2-1; TRBD2 matches 8 bases. The CDR3 has 15 amino acids. Trimming removed 9 bases from V and 6 bases from J; junction bases left unmatched: 13. Looked up from germline, CDR1 is MNHEY and CDR2 is SMNVEV (reference sequence).

The chain links TRBV2 to TRBJ2-3, with 10 bases fitting TRBD2. In germline, CDR1 is SNHLY, CDR2 FYNNEI. The CDR3 spans 15 residues. The V gene end was trimmed by 6 bases and the J gene end by 3 bases; junction bases not matched to a gene: 6. The DNA of the CDR3 is TGTGCCAGCAGCCGACTACTAGCGGGGACAGATACGCAGTATTTT. This codes for CASSRLLAGTDTQYF.

V gene TRBV5-1 combines with J gene TRBJ2-6, with a weak D call TRBD1 (5 bases). The ends were cut back, 4 bases at V and 2 bases at J, with 13 bases in the middle. CDR3 length: 16 residues. CDR1 is SGHRS and CDR2 is YFSETQ in the germline V gene. The DNA of the CDR3 is TGCGCCAGCAGCGGAGCCGCAGGGACTGGGGCCAACGTCCTGACTTTC. It translates to CASSGAAGTGANVLTF.

CDR3 in amino acids: CASGSMLASLEQYF. CDR3 nucleotide sequence: TGTGCCAGCGGGTCTATGTTGGCCTCTCTCGAGCAGTACTTC. This rearrangement joins TRBV28 to TRBJ2-7; D unresolved. Trimming pared 8 bases from V and 6 bases from J, leaving 20 bases between. The CDR3 is made up of 14 amino acids. Germline V CDR1 and CDR2: MDHEN, SYDVKM.

The CDR3 DNA sequence: TGTGCCAGCAGTCTGACAGTTACCTACGAGCAGTACTTC. This encodes CASSLTVTYEQYF. The V gene is TRBV12-3 or TRBV12-4, the J gene TRBJ2-7; possible D gene TRBD1, 5 bases. Trimming cost V 5 bases and J 2 bases, with 10 bases left between them. The CDR3 runs to 13 residues.

This chain links TRBV3-1 (or the pseudogene TRBV3-2) with TRBJ1-2; D is uncertain. Germline CDR1 and CDR2: LGHDT and YNNKEL (reference sequence). The CDR3 spans 12 residues. V shed 0 bases and J shed 8 bases, with 7 bases lying between them. CDR3 bases: TGTGCCAGCAGCCAAGACACCCAAGGCTACACCTTC. This sequence encodes CASSQDTQGYTF.

In this sample, this clone turned up once. V gene TRBV5-1 combines with J gene TRBJ1-3; 7 bases agree with TRBD1. The germline V gene has CDR1 SGHRS and CDR2 YFSETQ. CDR3 length equals 14 residues. The V segment lost 5 bases and the J segment 1 base; nucleotides outside the gene matches: 3. This chain's CDR3 is CASRLTGSGNTIYF. The DNA for the CDR3 is TGCGCCAGCAGACTGACAGGGTCTGGAAACACCATATATTTT.

This chain's CDR3 is CASRSGGAGEKLFF. The CDR3 coding sequence is TGTGCCAGCAGATCAGGGGGGGCGGGTGAAAAACTGTTTTTT. The chain employs TRBV28 and TRBJ1-4; 7 bases fit TRBD1. Losses at the gene ends were 6 bases for V and 7 bases for J; bases not matched to a gene: 8. CDR1 and CDR2 (germline): MDHEN, SYDVKM. The CDR3 runs 14 residues.

The chain joins TRBV14 to TRBJ2-1; TRBD2 agrees at 9 bases. Unmatched junction bases numbered 5, after V lost 2 bases and J lost 6 bases. The germline V gene has CDR1 SGHDN and CDR2 FVKESK. The CDR3 runs to 15 residues. The CDR3 coding sequence is TGTGCCAGCAGCCAACTAGCGGGAAGGGGCAATGAGCAGTTCTTC. Translating it yields CASSQLAGRGNEQFF. The whole variable domain, filled in from reference TRBV14 and TRBJ2-1, reads EAGVTQFPSHSVIEKGQTVTLRCDPISGHDNLYWYRRVMGKEIKFLLHFVKESKQDESGMPNNRFLAERTGGTYSTLKVQPAELEDSGVYFCASSQLAGRGNEQFFGPGTRLTVL.

Worth noting for this clone: A junction boundary mismatches the germline segment, possibly from a read error. The J gene is TRBJ2-3, the V gene TRBV4-1; TRBD2 might be the D (7 bases). CDR3 length: 18 amino acids. Looked up from germline, CDR1 is MGHRA and CDR2 is YSYEKL. The CDR3 is CARSRVRDGGASTDTQYF. The CDR3 region has the DNA TGCGCCCGCAGCCGGGTGCGGGATGGGGGGGCGTCGACAGATACGCAGTATTTT.

The chain employs TRBV7-6 and TRBJ2-7, with no clear D. Germline V CDR1 and CDR2: SGHVS, FNYEAQ. This CDR3 has 18 residues. V lost 1 base, J lost 3 bases, and 22 bases lay in between. For the CDR3, the DNA is TGTGCCAGCAGCTTAGTTGGGCGAAGCGCGGCTGGGAACTACGAGCAGTACTTC. This encodes CASSLVGRSAAGNYEQYF.

On this clone: This sample includes further DNA sequences coding for the same CDR3. This chain links TRBV5-6 with TRBJ1-5; no clear D. Germline V lookup: CDR1 SGHDT, CDR2 YYEEEE. V was pared by 4 bases and J by 4 bases, with 6 bases between. CDR3 length: 12 residues. CDR3 in amino acids: CASSLDNQPQHF. The DNA for the CDR3 is TGTGCCAGCAGCCTGGATAATCAGCCCCAGCATTTT.

This sequence joins TRBV11-3 and TRBJ1-3, with a weak D call TRBD1 (6 bases). This CDR3 is 15 amino acids long. V was shortened by 2 bases and J by 4 bases, with 12 bases between the two germline ends. Per germline, CDR1 SGHNT and CDR2 YENEEA. CDR3 nucleotide sequence: TGTGCCAGCAGCTTATCGGGGGGCTTGGGAAACACCATATATTTT. It specifies CASSLSGGLGNTIYF.

This clone was counted once. This chain connects TRBV30 to TRBJ2-7; weak D call: TRBD1 (6 bases). Germline V gene lookup returns CDR1 GTSNPN and CDR2 SVGIG (reference sequence). Trimming shortened V by 5 bases and J by 3 bases, and 20 bases separated the two germline ends. The CDR3 consists of 15 residues. CDR3: CAWASLTGQGYEQYF. CDR3 sequence (DNA): TGTGCCTGGGCCAGCCTTACGGGACAAGGCTACGAGCAGTACTTC.

The chain links TRBV7-9 to TRBJ2-7, with TRBD2 identical over 14 bases. The V gene end was trimmed by 4 bases and the J gene end by 2 bases; junction bases not matched to a gene: 7. In germline, CDR1 is SEHNR, CDR2 FQNEAQ (reference sequence). The CDR3 contains 17 residues. This CDR3 reads CASSSGTSGSAPYEQYF. CDR3 nucleotides: TGTGCCAGCAGCTCCGGGACTAGCGGGAGTGCTCCCTACGAGCAGTACTTC.

The V gene is TRBV11-3, the J gene TRBJ2-7; D gene uncertain. Trimming took 3 bases from V and 3 from J, leaving 15 bases between them. This CDR3 has 15 residues. Germline V CDR1 and CDR2: SGHNT, YENEEA. DNA for the CDR3: TGTGCCAGCAGCTTGTATCCCGAGCCCCTCTACGAGCAGTACTTC. This gives the protein CASSLYPEPLYEQYF.

The J gene is TRBJ1-6, the V gene TRBV14; D possibly corresponds to TRBD1 (6 bases). CDR1 is SGHDN and CDR2 is FVKESK in the germline V gene. The CDR3 totals 13 residues. V shed 6 bases and J shed 10 bases, with 13 bases lying between them. CDR3 region: CASSTGPGSPLHF. CDR3 nucleotide sequence: TGTGCCAGCAGTACAGGGCCGGGCTCACCCCTCCACTTT. Looking up the rest from reference TRBV14 and TRBJ1-6 gives the full variable domain: EAGVTQFPSHSVIEKGQTVTLRCDPISGHDNLYWYRRVMGKEIKFLLHFVKESKQDESGMPNNRFLAERTGGTYSTLKVQPAELEDSGVYFCASSTGPGSPLHFGNGTRLTVT.

This rearrangement joins TRBV9 to TRBJ2-7; 10 bases align to TRBD1. There are 15 residues in the CDR3. The germline V gene encodes CDR1 SGDLS and CDR2 YYNGEE. With 3 bases clipped from V and 3 bases from J, the junction kept 6 bases outside the gene matches. The CDR3 sequence: CASSAGQGIYYEQYF. CDR3 sequence (DNA): TGTGCCAGCAGCGCGGGACAGGGGATTTACTACGAGCAGTACTTC.

The table lists this clone with a few counts. The rearrangement links TRBV27 to TRBJ2-2; TRBD1 matches 7 bases. The junction had 5 bases not matched to a gene; V was cut back by 3 bases and J by 4 bases. Looked up from germline, CDR1 is MNHEY and CDR2 is SMNVEV (reference sequence). The CDR3 is made up of 15 amino acids. The DNA for the CDR3 is TGTGCCAGCAGTTTTCAGACAGGGCCCACCGGGGAGCTGTTTTTT. This sequence encodes CASSFQTGPTGELFF.

This chain uses TRBV5-1 with TRBJ1-5; 9 nucleotides match TRBD1. Per the germline V gene, CDR1 is SGHRS and CDR2 is YFSETQ. With 4 bases clipped from V and 3 bases from J, the junction kept 5 bases outside the gene matches. The length of the CDR3 is 15 residues. DNA for the CDR3: TGCGCCAGCAGCCCCGGGACAGGGCACAATCAGCCCCAGCATTTT. As protein: CASSPGTGHNQPQHF.

V and J are TRBV10-1 and TRBJ1-2; D gene uncertain. The germline V gene has CDR1 WNHNN and CDR2 SYGVQD (reference sequence). The CDR3 spans 13 residues. Between the trimmed V and J ends, which lost 0 bases and 5 bases, there was a span of 7 bases. CDR3 in DNA: TGCGCCAGCAGTGAGTCGGCGGGGTATGGCTACACCTTC. This sequence encodes CASSESAGYGYTF.

On this clone itself: The same CDR3 arises from other DNA sequences in this sample as well. V usage is TRBV29-1 and J usage is TRBJ1-1; 10 bases match TRBD1. Germline values: CDR1 SQVTM, CDR2 ANQGSEA. V lost 5 bases, J lost 2 bases, and 2 bases stayed unmatched. This CDR3 comprises 13 residues. CDR3 nucleotide sequence: TGCAGCGTTCTGACAGGGGGCAACACTGAAGCTTTCTTT. It specifies CSVLTGGNTEAFF. The full variable domain, in which reference TRBV29-1 and TRBJ1-1 provide the parts outside the CDR3, is SAVISQKPSRDICQRGTSLTIQCQVDSQVTMMFWYRQQPGQSLTLIATANQGSEATYESGFVIDKFPISRPNLTFSTLTVSNMSPEDSSIYLCSVLTGGNTEAFFGQGTRLTVV.

This rearrangement joins TRBV18 to TRBJ1-4; no definite D call. Germline V gene sequence: CDR1 KGHSH, CDR2 LQKENI. The CDR3 runs to 14 residues. V gave up 3 bases and J gave up 4 bases, with 9 bases separating them. The CDR3 region has the DNA TGTGCCAGCTCACCGGGGAGGGATAATGAAAAACTGTTTTTT. Translating gives CASSPGRDNEKLFF.

The CDR3 DNA is TGTGCCAGCAGCGGACAGGGGAGCGTGAACACTGAAGCTTTCTTT. This translates into CASSGQGSVNTEAFF. The chain recombines TRBV9 with TRBJ1-1, with 8 bases aligning to TRBD1. The germline CDR1 and CDR2 sequences are SGDLS and YYNGEE. The CDR3 runs 15 residues. V lost 3 bases and J lost 0; bases outside the gene matches: 4.

The CDR3 DNA reads TGTGCCAGCAGCCTAGAGGGGTATTCACGGGAGACCCAGTACTTC. Translation: CASSLEGYSRETQYF. This chain links TRBV7-2 with TRBJ2-5; tentatively, D is TRBD1 or TRBD2 (5 bases each). Germline V gene sequence: CDR1 SGHTA, CDR2 FQGNSA. Trimming took 5 bases from V and 5 from J, leaving 18 bases between them. The length of the CDR3 is 15 residues.

The V call is TRBV4-2, the J call TRBJ1-1, with D unresolved. The CDR3 runs to 14 residues. Germline loops: CDR1 LGHNA, CDR2 YNFKEQ. Trimming removed 0 bases at V and 1 base at J, with 6 bases between. Written as DNA, the CDR3 is TGTGCCAGCAGCCAAGATGGCCGGAACACTGAAGCTTTCTTT. Protein sequence: CASSQDGRNTEAFF.

The chain is built from TRBV7-9 and TRBJ2-1; no firm D call. V was shortened by 1 base and J by 5 bases, with 6 bases between the two germline ends. The CDR3 runs 13 residues. CDR1 and CDR2 (germline): SEHNR, FQNEAQ (reference sequence). The CDR3: CASSLGRNNEQFF. The CDR3 coding sequence is TGTGCCAGCAGCTTAGGGCGCAACAATGAGCAGTTCTTC.

CDR3 amino acids: CASSFVGNTEAFF. The CDR3 DNA follows: TGTGCCAGTAGTTTCGTTGGGAACACTGAAGCTTTCTTT. The V call is TRBV19, the J call TRBJ1-1; no definite D call. This CDR3 is 13 amino acids long. Trimming cost V 5 bases and J 1 base, with 8 bases left between them. Germline lookup yields CDR1 LNHDA and CDR2 SQIVND (reference sequence).

Details on this clone: Other DNA sequences in this sample translate to the same CDR3. The genes are TRBV5-1 and TRBJ2-7, with TRBD1 as a possible D gene (6 bases). CDR3 length equals 12 residues. CDR1 is SGHRS, CDR2 YFSETQ, per germline. V was cut by 4 bases and J by 3 bases, with 8 bases left in between. In DNA, the CDR3 is TGCGCCAGCAGCCGGGACAACTACGAGCAGTACTTC. This codes for CASSRDNYEQYF.